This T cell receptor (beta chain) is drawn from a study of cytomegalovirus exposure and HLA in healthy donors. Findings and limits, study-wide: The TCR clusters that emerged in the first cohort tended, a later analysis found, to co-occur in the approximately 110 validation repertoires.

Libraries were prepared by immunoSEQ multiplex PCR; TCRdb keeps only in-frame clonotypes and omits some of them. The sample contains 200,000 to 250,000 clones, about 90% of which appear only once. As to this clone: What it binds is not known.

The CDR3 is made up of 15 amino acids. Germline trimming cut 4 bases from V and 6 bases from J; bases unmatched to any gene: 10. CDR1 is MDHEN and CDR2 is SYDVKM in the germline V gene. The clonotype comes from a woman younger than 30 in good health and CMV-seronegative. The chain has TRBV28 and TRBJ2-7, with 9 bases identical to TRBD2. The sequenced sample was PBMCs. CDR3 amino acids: CASSSIAGARSEQYF. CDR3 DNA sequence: TGTGCCAGCAGTTCTATAGCGGGAGCCCGAAGCGAGCAGTACTTC.